These 16 T cell receptor beta chains share one sample of origin, sequenced in a study of naive and memory T cell subsets. An equimolar mix of two oligonucleotides served as the beta constant-region primer for TRBC1 and TRBC2. One entry per CDR3 protein results from TCRdb running MiXCR on the UMI-ligation and nested PCR reads. The sample has under 150,000 distinct CDR3 sequences, around 15% seen once; the top ten hold approximately 0.13%. Sample: naive CD4+ T cells from blood. Receptors originate from a human donor in good health.

The table lists this clonotype with a few counts. The chain joins TRBV5-1 to TRBJ2-1; 7 nucleotides match TRBD2. The CDR3 runs 15 residues. Germline trimming cut 0 bases from V and 6 bases from J; bases unmatched to any gene: 6. CDR1 is SGHRS, CDR2 YFSETQ, per germline. DNA of the CDR3: TGCGCCAGCAGCTTGGCGGGACTATCCGTCAATGAGCAGTTCTTC. It encodes CASSLAGLSVNEQFF. The full variable domain, with the rest looked up from reference TRBV5-1 and TRBJ2-1, is KAGVTQTPRYLIKTRGQQVTLSCSPISGHRSVSWYQQTPGQGLQFLFEYFSETQRNKGNFPGRFSGRQFSNSRSEMNVSTLELGDSALYLCASSLAGLSVNEQFFGPGTRLTVL.

This clonotype was counted a few times. The gene calls are TRBV20-1 and TRBJ1-5; D gene unclear. There are 12 residues in the CDR3. Germline assignment: CDR1 DFQATT and CDR2 SNEGSKA (reference sequence). Deletions cut 5 bases from V and 7 bases from J, with 12 bases between. CDR3 loop: CSAGRATQPQHF. CDR3 sequence (DNA): TGCAGTGCTGGGAGGGCCACCCAGCCCCAGCATTTT.

The CDR3 coding sequence is TGTGCCAGCAGTGAAGGGATGGGTCAGCCCCAGCATTTT. Protein sequence: CASSEGMGQPQHF. The rearrangement uses TRBV6-1 and TRBJ1-5, with D unresolved. Trimming removed 1 base at V and 6 bases at J, with 7 bases between. Germline assignment: CDR1 MNHNS and CDR2 SASEGT. The CDR3 extends over 13 amino acids.

This clonotype showed up just a few times. The chain joins TRBV12-3 or TRBV12-4 to TRBJ2-7; 8 positions match TRBD1. The CDR3 is 16 amino acids. V was clipped by 2 bases and J by 2 bases; unmatched bases: 8. The CDR3 spells CASSLISGGITYEQYF. For the CDR3, the DNA is TGTGCCAGCAGTTTAATTTCAGGGGGCATCACCTACGAGCAGTACTTC.

The gene calls are TRBV7-2 and TRBJ2-1, with TRBD2 matching over 11 bases. V shed 4 bases and J 9 bases; nucleotides not matched to a gene: 14. Looked up from germline, CDR1 is SGHTA and CDR2 is FQGNSA. This CDR3 spans 17 amino acids. CDR3 coding DNA: TGTGCCAGCAGCTCCAGCGCCCTGACTAGCGGGATCAGTGAGCAGTTCTTC. It translates to CASSSSALTSGISEQFF.

This clonotype was picked up a small number of times. The rearrangement uses TRBV12-3 or TRBV12-4 and TRBJ1-5; TRBD1 agrees at 7 bases. The length of the CDR3 is 19 residues. Trimming at V came to 6 bases and at J to 4 bases, leaving 21 bases not matched to a gene. In DNA form, the CDR3 reads TGTGCCAGCAGGTCCCCTAGATCGGGTCCGGGACAGCGAAATCAGCCCCAGCATTTT. As protein: CASRSPRSGPGQRNQPQHF.

V gene TRBV7-9 combines with J gene TRBJ2-7; 7 nucleotides align to TRBD1. The CDR3 is 14 residues long. From germline, CDR1 is SEHNR and CDR2 FQNEAQ (reference sequence). V dropped 4 bases and J dropped 3; count of bases not matched to a gene: 6. Written as DNA, the CDR3 is TGTGCCAGCAGCTATGGGACAGCCAACTACGAGCAGTACTTC. This encodes CASSYGTANYEQYF.

This chain links TRBV7-8 with TRBJ2-3; D not resolved. The germline CDR1 and CDR2 sequences are SGHVS and FQNEAQ. Trimming removed 4 bases from V and 1 base from J, with 12 bases in between. The length of the CDR3 is 15 residues. CDR3 nucleotide sequence: TGTGCCAGCAGCTGGTCGCCCGCGGGCACAGATACGCAGTATTTT. This encodes CASSWSPAGTDTQYF.

This clonotype was found a few times. This chain uses TRBV5-1 with TRBJ2-7; 7 bases map to TRBD2. V lost 0 bases to trimming and J lost 1 base; unmatched junction nucleotides: 4. Per germline, CDR1 SGHRS and CDR2 YFSETQ. The CDR3 has 15 residues. CDR3 amino acids: CASSLVVAGSYEQYF. CDR3 nucleotide sequence: TGCGCCAGCAGCTTGGTAGTAGCGGGTTCCTACGAGCAGTACTTC.

This clonotype was detected a few times. The gene calls are TRBV6-5 and TRBJ2-7; D not certain. V gave up 6 bases and J gave up 7 bases, with 22 bases separating them. This CDR3 region has 15 residues. From germline, CDR1 is MNHEY and CDR2 SVGAGI. The CDR3: CASSVGSKWVREQYF. In DNA form, the CDR3 reads TGTGCCAGCAGCGTAGGGTCCAAGTGGGTTCGGGAGCAGTACTTC.

The V gene is TRBV20-1, the J gene TRBJ2-2; 7 bases map to TRBD2. This CDR3 comprises 13 residues. The V gene end was trimmed by 3 bases and the J gene end by 6 bases; junction bases not matched to a gene: 4. The germline V gene encodes CDR1 DFQATT and CDR2 SNEGSKA (reference sequence). CDR3 in DNA: TGCAGTGCTAGCGGGACTAATCCCGGGGAGCTGTTTTTT. Encoded protein: CSASGTNPGELFF.

This clonotype was picked up one time. The V call is TRBV2, the J call TRBJ1-1; D remains ambiguous. The germline CDR1 and CDR2 sequences are SNHLY and FYNNEI. Trimming left V 4 bases short and J 5 bases short, with 14 bases between. This CDR3 is 14 amino acids long. The DNA of the CDR3 is TGTGCCAGCAGTGTGGACCACGTCGGGACTGAAGCTTTCTTT. It codes for CASSVDHVGTEAFF.

The chain has TRBV10-3 and TRBJ2-3; a possible D gene is TRBD2 (6 bases). Deletions cut 6 bases from V and 0 bases from J, with 13 bases between. The CDR3 is 15 amino acids. Germline loops: CDR1 ENHRY, CDR2 SYGVKD. The CDR3 region has the DNA TGTGCCATCAGGAGTAGCGGCGGTAGCACAGATACGCAGTATTTT. Translating gives CAIRSSGGSTDTQYF.

The chain recombines TRBV28 with TRBJ2-7; the match to TRBD2 covers 12 bases. This CDR3 region has 16 residues. Germline loops: CDR1 MDHEN, CDR2 SYDVKM. The ends lost 3 bases at V and 3 bases at J; junction bases unmatched: 6. The CDR3 bases are TGTGCCAGCAGTTTCCTGACTAGCGGGAGAAACTACGAGCAGTACTTC. Protein product: CASSFLTSGRNYEQYF.

V gene TRBV28 combines with J gene TRBJ2-7; D ambiguous. Germline lookup yields CDR1 MDHEN and CDR2 SYDVKM. V lost 1 base and J lost 0, with 10 bases in between. CDR3 length equals 15 residues. Written as DNA, the CDR3 is TGTGCCAGCAGTTTATCGGCGCAGAGCTCCTACGAGCAGTACTTC. Translation gives CASSLSAQSSYEQYF.

This clonotype was detected a few times. The chain couples TRBV16 to TRBJ2-1; D remains ambiguous. The CDR3 covers 11 residues. Germline V gives CDR1 KGHSY, CDR2 FQNENV. Trimming took off 2 bases at V and 10 bases at J, with 6 bases between the two ends. The CDR3 loop reads CASSQPGEQFF. CDR3 DNA: TGTGCCAGCAGCCAACCCGGGGAGCAGTTCTTC.